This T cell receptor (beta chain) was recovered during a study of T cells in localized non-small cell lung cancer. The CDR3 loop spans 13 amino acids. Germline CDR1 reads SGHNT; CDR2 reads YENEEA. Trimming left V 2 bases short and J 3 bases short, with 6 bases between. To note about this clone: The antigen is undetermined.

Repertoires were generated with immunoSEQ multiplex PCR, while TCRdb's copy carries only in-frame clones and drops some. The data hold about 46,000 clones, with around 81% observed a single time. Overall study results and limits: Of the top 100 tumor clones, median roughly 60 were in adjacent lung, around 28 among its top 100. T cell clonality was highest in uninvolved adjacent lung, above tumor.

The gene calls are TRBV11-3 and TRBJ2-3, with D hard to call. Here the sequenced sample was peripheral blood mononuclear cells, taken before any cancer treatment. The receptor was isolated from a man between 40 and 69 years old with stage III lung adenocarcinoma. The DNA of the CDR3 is TGTGCCAGCAGCTTACGAGAGACAGATACGCAGTATTTT. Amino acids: CASSLRETDTQYF.